The 9 T cell receptor beta chains presented below share a single source sample, sequenced in a study of blood T cell repertoires in COVID-19. TCRdb's table, derived via immunoSEQ multiplex PCR, lists solely in-frame clones and lacks some. The table has 70,000 to 90,000 clones, over 75% seen once. Specimen: peripheral blood. These receptors were taken from a man between 60 and 75 years old with acute or convalescent COVID-19.

V gene TRBV7-9 combines with J gene TRBJ2-1; D may be TRBD2 (6 bases). Germline V CDR1 and CDR2: SEHNR, FQNEAQ (reference sequence). The CDR3 is 13 amino acids. Trimming removed 3 bases at V and 6 bases at J, with 9 bases between. CDR3 protein: CASSFGLLNEQFF. The CDR3 bases are TGTGCCAGCAGCTTTGGACTACTCAATGAGCAGTTCTTC.

The rearrangement joins TRBV7-3 to TRBJ2-1; 7 positions agree with TRBD2. Germline V gene data show CDR1 as SGHTA and CDR2 as FQGTGA. The CDR3 is 16 residues long. Germline trimming cut 3 bases from V and 5 bases from J; bases unmatched to any gene: 10. Written as DNA, the CDR3 is TGTGCCAGCAGCTTCGGGACCGGGGGACTAAACAATGAGCAGTTCTTC. It yields the protein CASSFGTGGLNNEQFF.

The V gene is TRBV18, the J gene TRBJ2-3; 7 positions agree with TRBD1. Losses at the gene ends were 2 bases for V and 2 bases for J; bases not matched to a gene: 7. This CDR3 spans 16 amino acids. Germline V lookup: CDR1 KGHSH, CDR2 LQKENI. CDR3 amino acids: CASSPFPGQFTDTQYF. The CDR3, as DNA: TGTGCCAGCTCACCATTCCCGGGACAGTTCACAGATACGCAGTATTTT.

The chain joins TRBV18 to TRBJ2-2; 11 nucleotides line up with TRBD2. The length of the CDR3 is 19 residues. The V segment lost 1 base and the J segment 0 bases; nucleotides outside the gene matches: 7. CDR1 and CDR2 from the germline V gene are KGHSH and LQKENI. As DNA, the CDR3 is TGTGCCAGCTCACCACGGAGACTAGCGGGGATTCCGAACACCGGGGAGCTGTTTTTT. The encoded protein is CASSPRRLAGIPNTGELFF.

The chain joins TRBV7-2 to TRBJ2-5; 7 bases map to TRBD2. V lost 6 bases to trimming and J lost 3 bases; unmatched junction nucleotides: 4. CDR1 SGHTA and CDR2 FQGNSA come from the germline V gene. The CDR3 has 13 residues. CDR3 in DNA: TGTGCCAGCAGTCGTGGGGGGGAAGAGACCCAGTACTTC. This translates into CASSRGGEETQYF.

This sequence joins TRBV9 and TRBJ2-1; TRBD2 aligns across 8 bases. V gave up 0 bases and J gave up 5 bases; unmatched junction bases: 10. This CDR3 has 17 amino acids. The germline gives CDR1 SGDLS, CDR2 YYNGEE. DNA for the CDR3: TGTGCCAGCAGCGTAGCCCCCCGGAGCGGGAGTCACAATGAGCAGTTCTTC. Its protein is CASSVAPRSGSHNEQFF.

The rearrangement links TRBV2 to TRBJ2-5, with 7 positions matching TRBD1. CDR3 size: 14 residues. V lost 4 bases to trimming and J lost 4 bases; unmatched junction nucleotides: 6. Looked up from germline, CDR1 is SNHLY and CDR2 is FYNNEI. CDR3 nucleotide sequence: TGTGCCAGCAGTGGGGACAGAGGGACAGAGACCCAGTACTTC. It yields the protein CASSGDRGTETQYF.

The CDR3 here is CASSHGLAGGGGEQFF. The CDR3 region has the DNA TGTGCCAGCAGCCACGGACTAGCGGGAGGCGGGGGTGAGCAGTTCTTC. The V call is TRBV7-9, the J call TRBJ2-1, with 14 bases fitting TRBD2. Germline V gene lookup returns CDR1 SEHNR and CDR2 FQNEAQ (reference sequence). J lost 9 bases, V lost 5 bases, and 9 bases had no gene match. CDR3 length: 16 amino acids.

The V and J genes are TRBV2 and TRBJ2-1; 13 nucleotides agree with TRBD2. The CDR3 runs to 13 residues. The J segment lost 14 bases and the V segment lost 5 bases, leaving 6 bases of the junction unmatched. Germline CDR1 SNHLY, CDR2 FYNNEI. The CDR3 coding sequence is TGTGCCAGCAGTCTTGGACTAGCGGGAGTTAAGTTCTTC. This encodes CASSLGLAGVKFF.